This T cell receptor beta chain stems from a study of cytomegalovirus exposure and HLA in healthy donors. Study results and limitations: The study recorded some 160 TCR beta chains that were cytomegalovirus-associated.

CDR1 and CDR2 from the germline V gene are SGHRS and YFSETQ. The CDR3 sequence is 16 residues long. V lost 0 bases and J lost 1; bases outside the gene matches: 4. The repertoire was sequenced with immunoSEQ multiplex PCR; TCRdb's copy has only in-frame clones and lacks some. The repertoire includes more than 70,000 clones, about 96% of them detected once, and 1.6% sits in the top ten. Comments on this clone: Antigen specificity is unknown.

Sequencing was carried out using PBMCs. This TCR was sampled from a man between 18 and 35 years old in good health and CMV-seropositive. The chain joins TRBV5-1 to TRBJ2-5; 9 positions match TRBD2. The CDR3 coding sequence is TGCGCCAGCAGCTTGGTACTAGCGGGTGGCCAAGAGACCCAGTACTTC. Translation: CASSLVLAGGQETQYF.